This T cell receptor (beta chain) was identified during a study of OX40 agonist ivuxolimab in advanced cancers. Study-level information: Ivuxolimab, an antibody that agonizes OX40 (CD134), was administered to the patients. Two cutaneous melanoma patients and one hepatocellular carcinoma patient, three in all, had partial responses. Whole-study findings and limits: CD4+ and CD8+ blood T cells expanded clonally by week 6 at 0.1 to 3.0 mg/kg.

For this clone: Its antigen remains unknown.

V was pared by 0 bases and J by 6 bases, with 9 bases between. Germline V gives CDR1 SGHNT, CDR2 YENEEA. This CDR3 comprises 14 residues. Sequencing used immunoSEQ multiplex PCR; TCRdb keeps in-frame clones, though not all of them. The data show around 67,000 clones, about 89% seen once. On cycle 4 day 1 and cycle 7 day 1, as well as at baseline, blood was sampled. This material consisted of CD4+ or CD8+ T cells sorted from blood, taken in a trial of the OX40 agonist ivuxolimab. This TCR was recovered from an adult with an advanced solid tumor such as melanoma, head and neck, liver or kidney cancer. This chain uses TRBV11-3 with TRBJ2-1; D gene uncertain. This chain's CDR3 is CASSLDPSINEQFF. The DNA for the CDR3 is TGTGCCAGCAGCTTAGATCCGTCTATCAATGAGCAGTTCTTC.